This is a list of T cell receptor beta chains from one sample in a study of cytomegalovirus exposure and HLA in healthy donors. The table came from immunoSEQ multiplex PCR; TCRdb's copy has only in-frame clones and leaves some out. The sample's table shows 45,000 or so clones. The sample taken for sequencing was PBMCs. These receptors all come from a male donor in good health and CMV-seronegative. Both conserved end residues are part of each CDR3. A D gene is named only where the DNA matches it firmly. Size is omitted from some rows. Given values are once, few, many or a class for expanded clones.

>NA|TRBJ2-1|NA|TRBV5-1
TGCGCCAGCAGCTTCGGAGGCGGGGAGCAGTTCTTC
CASSFGGGEQFF
>NA|TRBJ2-7|TRBD2|TRBV4-1
TGCGCCAGCAGCCCGGGACTAGCGGGTTCTACCGGCTCCTACGAGCAGTACTTC
CASSPGLAGSTGSYEQYF
>NA|TRBJ2-1|TRBD2|TRBV15
TGTGCCACCAGCAGAGGTGCGGGAGGTTCGGTCAATGAGCAGTTCTTC
CATSRGAGGSVNEQFF
>NA|TRBJ2-1|TRBD2|TRBV4-1
TGCGCCAGCAGCCAACCGGGACTAGCGGGAAAGTCCTACAATGAGCAGTTCTTC
CASSQPGLAGKSYNEQFF
>NA|TRBJ2-7|NA|TRBV28
TGTGCCAGCACCGGGACCTACGAGCAGTACTTC
CASTGTYEQYF
>NA|TRBJ1-6|TRBD1|TRBV7-2
TGTGCCAGCAGCTTATTACCTGGGACAGGGAATTCACCCCTCCACTTT
CASSLLPGTGNSPLHF
>NA|TRBJ2-7|TRBD1|TRBV10-3
TGTGCCATCAGTGGCAGGACAGGGGGAACCTACGAGCAGTACTTC
CAISGRTGGTYEQYF
>NA|TRBJ2-1|TRBD2|TRBV30
TGTGCCTGGAGTCCAACGCTAGCGGGAGGCCCCAATGAGCAGTTCTTC
CAWSPTLAGGPNEQFF
>NA|TRBJ2-7|NA|TRBV7-7
TGTGCTAGCAGCTTAGATCGCAGGGACGAGCAGTACTTC
CASSLDRRDEQYF
>NA|TRBJ2-1|TRBD1|TRBV5-1
TGCGCCAGCAGCCCAGGGGGTAGCATTGAGCAGTTCTTC
CASSPGGSIEQFF
>NA|TRBJ2-7|NA|TRBV23-1
TGCGCCAGCAGTCCTCAGAGGATACTACGATTGGATAACCTTCGTGGGCAGTACTTC
CASSPQRILRLDNLRGQYF
>NA|TRBJ1-1|TRBD1|TRBV7-9
TGTGCCAGCAGCTTACAGGGGGGCACTGAAGCTTTCTTT
CASSLQGGTEAFF
>NA|TRBJ1-6|TRBD1|TRBV19
TGTGCCAGTAGTTTGACAGGGATCACCTATAATTCACCCCTCCACTTT
CASSLTGITYNSPLHF
>NA|TRBJ2-7|TRBD2|TRBV11-3
TGTGCCAGCAGCTCCCTGGGACTAGCGGACTACGAGCAGTACTTC
CASSSLGLADYEQYF
>NA|TRBJ2-7|TRBD1|TRBV19
TGTGCCAGTAACCCCGGACAGGGCGGTCGGTACGAGCAGTACTTC
CASNPGQGGRYEQYF
>NA|TRBJ2-1|TRBD1|TRBV29-1
TGCAGCGTTGAAGATTCGTGGACAGGGGTCGGCAATGAGCAGTTCTTC
CSVEDSWTGVGNEQFF
>NA|TRBJ1-2|NA|TRBV7-9
TGTGCCAGCAGCTTAGTGGGAGGGCTCTATGGCTACACCTTC
CASSLVGGLYGYTF
>NA|TRBJ2-7|TRBD2|TRBV5-1
TGCGCCAGCAGCGTTACTAGCGGGCGCACCTACGAGCAGTACTTC
CASSVTSGRTYEQYF
>NA|TRBJ2-1|NA|TRBV6-1
TGTGCCAGCAGCGAACTAGTCAATGAGCAGTTCTTC
CASSELVNEQFF
>NA|TRBJ2-1|NA|TRBV18
TGTGCCAGCTCACCTCAGGGCTCCTACAATGAGCAGTTCTTC
CASSPQGSYNEQFF
>medium-sized|TRBJ1-5|NA|TRBV6-1
TGTGCCAGCAGTGAGTGGCAGGGTAATCAGCCCCAGCATTTT
CASSEWQGNQPQHF
>NA|TRBJ2-4|TRBD1|TRBV29-1
TGCAGCGTGACAGGGACCATAGCCAAAAACATTCAGTACTTC
CSVTGTIAKNIQYF
>NA|TRBJ2-1|NA|TRBV12-5
TGTGCTAGTGGTTTGGTACTGGCGGGGACGGGTAATGAGCAGTTCTTC
CASGLVLAGTGNEQFF
>NA|TRBJ1-5|NA|TRBV9
TGTGCCAGCAGCGTAGAGGGGTTGAGTAATCAGCCCCAGCATTTT
CASSVEGLSNQPQHF
>NA|TRBJ2-2|NA|TRBV28
TGTGCCAGCAGTTTTTCACTGAGGTACACCGGGGAGCTGTTTTTT
CASSFSLRYTGELFF
>NA|TRBJ2-7|NA|TRBV11-2
TGTGCCAGCAGCCCTCTGGCAGAATTGTTCTTC
CASSPLAELFF
>NA|TRBJ1-1|NA|TRBV7-6
TGTGCCAGCAGCATGGGAGGTGGGGCGTGGACTGAAGCTTTCTTT
CASSMGGGAWTEAFF
>NA|TRBJ1-1|TRBD1|TRBV5-5
TGTGCCAGCAGCCTCAGACAGGGGCACAGTGAAGCTTTCTTT
CASSLRQGHSEAFF
>NA|TRBJ2-1|TRBD2|TRBV4-1
TGCGCCAGCAGCCCCAAGCCCGGGGGGGAGTTTTACAATGAGCAGTTCTTC
CASSPKPGGEFYNEQFF
>NA|TRBJ2-7|NA|TRBV6-5
TGTGCCAGCAGTACAGGGGCGGGAAGTACCTACGAGCAGTACTTC
CASSTGAGSTYEQYF
>NA|TRBJ1-2|NA|TRBV30
TGTGCCTGGAGTGCGTGGACAGACTATGGCTACACCTTC
CAWSAWTDYGYTF
>NA|TRBJ1-5|NA|TRBV29-1
TGCAGCGTTGCGGGGGATAGCAATCAGCCCCAGCATTTT
CSVAGDSNQPQHF
>NA|TRBJ1-1|NA|TRBV29-1
TGCAGCGCCCTCGTATCGGGTGCAGCTTTCTTT
CSALVSGAAFF
>NA|TRBJ2-3|NA|TRBV18
TGTGCCAGCTCACCCCTTCGGGGGAGCACAGATACGCAGTATTTT
CASSPLRGSTDTQYF
>NA|TRBJ2-7|TRBD1|TRBV7-7
TGTGCTAGCAGCCAAGGACAGGGGCGCGAGCAGTACTTC
CASSQGQGREQYF
>NA|TRBJ2-1|NA|TRBV6-5
TGTGCCAGCAGGTCCCCTTCGGGAGTCTACAATGAGCAGTTCTTC
CASRSPSGVYNEQFF
>NA|TRBJ2-3|NA|TRBV4-1
TGCGCCAGCAGCCGTAGACAGGCCCAAGGGGCGGCAGATACGCAGTATTTT
CASSRRQAQGAADTQYF
>NA|TRBJ2-7|TRBD1|TRBV11-2
TGTGCCAGTACAAAGGTGGACAGGGCCTACGAGCAGTACTTC
CASTKVDRAYEQYF
>NA|TRBJ2-1|TRBD2|TRBV11-3
TGTGCCAGCAGCCAAAAGCGGGATGGGAATGAGCAGTTCTTC
CASSQKRDGNEQFF
>NA|TRBJ1-5|NA|TRBV30
TGTGCCTGGAGTACCTTGGGAGATCAGCCCCAGCATTTT
CAWSTLGDQPQHF
>NA|TRBJ2-3|NA|TRBV29-1
TGCAGCGTGATGAGGTCGGTTGCAGGGGGCACAGATACGCAGTATTTT
CSVMRSVAGGTDTQYF
>NA|TRBJ1-5|NA|TRBV6-6
TGTGCCAGCAGTTACGCCGAGGACTGGGCCCAGCATTTT
CASSYAEDWAQHF
>NA|TRBJ2-1|NA|TRBV29-1
TGCAGCGTTGCCCCTAGGTACAATGAGCAGTTCTTC
CSVAPRYNEQFF
>NA|TRBJ2-3|TRBD1|TRBV2
TGTGCCAGCAGTTACAGGGGTCCAGATACGCAGTATTTT
CASSYRGPDTQYF
>NA|TRBJ2-5|TRBD2|TRBV9
TGTGCCAGCAGTCGCACCCAGGCTAGCGGGTTGACCCAGTACTTC
CASSRTQASGLTQYF
>NA|TRBJ2-6|TRBD1|TRBV7-9
TGTGCCAGCAGCTTCTCGGGACAGGGGGCTGGGGCCAACGTCCTGACTTTC
CASSFSGQGAGANVLTF
>NA|TRBJ1-1|NA|TRBV19
TGTGCCAGTACTCTAAACACTGAAGCTTTCTTT
CASTLNTEAFF
>NA|TRBJ1-1|NA|TRBV29-1
TGCAGCGTAATCAGGACAGTTCTCCCGATGAACACTGAAGCTTTCTTT
CSVIRTVLPMNTEAFF
>NA|TRBJ2-5|TRBD1|TRBV6-1
TGCGGTGGACAGGGTTCAGATGAGCAGTACTTC
CGGQGSDEQYF
>NA|TRBJ2-5|TRBD1|TRBV7-6
TGTGCCAGCAGCCGGGTTAGTCAGGGGGCAAGTCTACGGGGGAAGACCCAGTACTTC
CASSRVSQGASLRGKTQYF
>NA|TRBJ2-2|TRBD2|TRBV11-2
TGTGCCAGCAGCCCCCGACTAGCGGGTCGCACCGGGGAGCTGTTTTTT
CASSPRLAGRTGELFF
>NA|TRBJ1-4|TRBD1|TRBV30
TGTGCCTGGAGTACATGGGACAGCTCAAATGAAAAACTGTTTTTT
CAWSTWDSSNEKLFF
>NA|TRBJ2-2|TRBD2|TRBV9
TGTGCCAGCAGCGACGGGACTAGCGGGGACACCGGGGAGCTGTTTTTT
CASSDGTSGDTGELFF
>NA|TRBJ2-3|TRBD2|TRBV5-4
TGTGCCAGCAGCGTGGAGTGGGTAGCGGGGAGCACAGATACGCAGTATTTT
CASSVEWVAGSTDTQYF
>NA|TRBJ2-5|TRBD2|TRBV18
TGTGCCAGCTCACCACCGGGCGGGAGGGCCGGAGAGCAGTACTTC
CASSPPGGRAGEQYF
>NA|TRBJ2-7|TRBD2|TRBV2
TGTGCCAGCAGTGCGCGAGCTAGCGGGAGGGCCAGGAGTTCCTACGAGCAGTACTTC
CASSARASGRARSSYEQYF
>NA|TRBJ2-1|TRBD1|TRBV4-1
TGCGCCAGCAGCCTTCCACCGGGACAGGGTCACAATGAGCAGTTCTTC
CASSLPPGQGHNEQFF
>NA|TRBJ2-1|TRBD2|TRBV7-8
TGTGCCAGCAGCTCCCCGCGACTAGCGGGTGACTACAATGAGCAGTTCTTC
CASSSPRLAGDYNEQFF
>NA|TRBJ2-7|TRBD2|TRBV7-2
TGTGCCAGCAGCTTACGCCGGACTAGCGGGGGATATGGGCAGTACTTC
CASSLRRTSGGYGQYF